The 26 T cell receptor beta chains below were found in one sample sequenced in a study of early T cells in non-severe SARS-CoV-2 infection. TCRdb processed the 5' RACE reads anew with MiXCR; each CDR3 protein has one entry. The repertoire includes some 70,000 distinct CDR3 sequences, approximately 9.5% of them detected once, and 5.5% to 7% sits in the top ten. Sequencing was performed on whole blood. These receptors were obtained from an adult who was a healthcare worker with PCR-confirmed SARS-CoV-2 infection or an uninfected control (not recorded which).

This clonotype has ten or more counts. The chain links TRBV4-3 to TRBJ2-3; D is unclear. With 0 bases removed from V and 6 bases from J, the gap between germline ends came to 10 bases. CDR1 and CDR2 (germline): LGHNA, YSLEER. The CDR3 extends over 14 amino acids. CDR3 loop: CASSQEVPGDTQYF. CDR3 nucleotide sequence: TGCGCCAGCAGCCAAGAAGTCCCTGGGGATACGCAGTATTTT.

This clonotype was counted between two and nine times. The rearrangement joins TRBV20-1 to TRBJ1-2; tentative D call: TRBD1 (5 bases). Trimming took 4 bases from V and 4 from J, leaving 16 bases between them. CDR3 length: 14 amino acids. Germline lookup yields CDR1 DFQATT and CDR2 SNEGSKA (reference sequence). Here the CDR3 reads CSAIRDSGGYGYTF. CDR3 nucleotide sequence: TGCAGTGCTATACGGGACTCCGGGGGCTATGGCTACACCTTC.

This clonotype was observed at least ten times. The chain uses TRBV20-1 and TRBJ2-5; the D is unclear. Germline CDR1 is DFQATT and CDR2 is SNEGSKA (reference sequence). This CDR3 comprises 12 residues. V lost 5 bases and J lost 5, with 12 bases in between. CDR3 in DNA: TGCAGTGCTCCGGATCGTAGGGAGACCCAGTACTTC. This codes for CSAPDRRETQYF.

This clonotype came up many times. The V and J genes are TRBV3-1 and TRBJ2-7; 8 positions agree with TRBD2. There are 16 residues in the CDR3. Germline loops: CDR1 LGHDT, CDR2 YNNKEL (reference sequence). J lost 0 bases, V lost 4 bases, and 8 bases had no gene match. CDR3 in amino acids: CASSPTLTSVSYEQYF. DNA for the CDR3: TGTGCCAGCAGCCCGACCCTGACTAGCGTCTCCTACGAGCAGTACTTC.

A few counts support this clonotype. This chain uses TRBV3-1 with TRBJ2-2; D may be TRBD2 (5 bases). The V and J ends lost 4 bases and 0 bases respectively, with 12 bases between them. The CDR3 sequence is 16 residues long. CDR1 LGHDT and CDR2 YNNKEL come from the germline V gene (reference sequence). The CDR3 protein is CASSPMSGTNTGELFF. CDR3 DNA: TGTGCCAGCAGCCCTATGTCGGGAACGAACACCGGGGAGCTGTTTTTT.

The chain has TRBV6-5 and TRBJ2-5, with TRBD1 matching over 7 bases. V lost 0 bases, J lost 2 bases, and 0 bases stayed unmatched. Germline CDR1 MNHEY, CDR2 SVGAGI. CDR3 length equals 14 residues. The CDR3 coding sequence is TGTGCCAGCAGTTACTCGGGACAGCAAGAGACCCAGTACTTC. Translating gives CASSYSGQQETQYF.

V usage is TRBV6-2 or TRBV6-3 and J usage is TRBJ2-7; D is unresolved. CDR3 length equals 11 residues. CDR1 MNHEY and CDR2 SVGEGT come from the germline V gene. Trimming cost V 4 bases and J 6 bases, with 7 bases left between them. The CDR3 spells CASSSSSEQYF. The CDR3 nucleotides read TGTGCCAGCAGTTCCAGTTCCGAGCAGTACTTC.

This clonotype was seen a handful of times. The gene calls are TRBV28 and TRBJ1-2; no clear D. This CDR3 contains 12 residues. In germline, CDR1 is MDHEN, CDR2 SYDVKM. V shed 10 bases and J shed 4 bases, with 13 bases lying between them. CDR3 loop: CATRWASYGYTF. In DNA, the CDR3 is TGTGCCACGCGGTGGGCTTCCTATGGCTACACCTTC.

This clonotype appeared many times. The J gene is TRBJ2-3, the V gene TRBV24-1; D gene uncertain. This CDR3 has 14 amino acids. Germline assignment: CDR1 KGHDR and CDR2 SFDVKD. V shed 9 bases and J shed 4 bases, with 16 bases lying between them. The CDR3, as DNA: TGTGCCACCGGAATCTCAGGAAGGCCAGATACGCAGTATTTT. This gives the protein CATGISGRPDTQYF.

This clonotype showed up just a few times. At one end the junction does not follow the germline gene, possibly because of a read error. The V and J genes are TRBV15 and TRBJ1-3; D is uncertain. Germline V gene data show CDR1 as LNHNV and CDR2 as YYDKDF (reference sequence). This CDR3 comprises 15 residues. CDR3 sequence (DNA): TGTGTCACCAGCAGTGATCGACGCTCTGGAAACACCATATATTTT. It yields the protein CVTSSDRRSGNTIYF.

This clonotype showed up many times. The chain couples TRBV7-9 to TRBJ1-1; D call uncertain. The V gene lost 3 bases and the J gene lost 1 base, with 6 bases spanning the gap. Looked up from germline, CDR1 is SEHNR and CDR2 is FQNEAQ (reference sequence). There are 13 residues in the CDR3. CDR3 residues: CASSLERNTEAFF. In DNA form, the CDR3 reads TGTGCCAGCAGCTTGGAGCGGAACACTGAAGCTTTCTTT.

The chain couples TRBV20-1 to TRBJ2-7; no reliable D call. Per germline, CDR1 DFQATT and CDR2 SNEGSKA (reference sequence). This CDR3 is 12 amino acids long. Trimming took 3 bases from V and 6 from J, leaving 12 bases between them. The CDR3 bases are TGCAGTGCTAGTTTAGTGAGCGCCGAGCAGTACTTC. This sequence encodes CSASLVSAEQYF.

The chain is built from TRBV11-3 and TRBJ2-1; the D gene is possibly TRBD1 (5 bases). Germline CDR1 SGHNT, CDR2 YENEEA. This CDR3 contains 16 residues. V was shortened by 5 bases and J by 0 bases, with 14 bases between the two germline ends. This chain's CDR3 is CASSRRGVSSYNEQFF. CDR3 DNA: TGTGCCAGCAGCCGTAGGGGTGTCAGCTCCTACAATGAGCAGTTCTTC.

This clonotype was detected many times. The CDR3 nucleotides read TGTGCCAGCAGTGAAAGTAGAGTAGGGGTTTACAATGAGCAGTTCTTC. This gives the protein CASSESRVGVYNEQFF. The V and J genes are TRBV25-1 and TRBJ2-1, with a tentative D call TRBD1 (5 bases). The V end was cut by 2 bases, the J end by 4 bases, with 15 bases between. Germline V CDR1 and CDR2: MGHDK, SYGVNS. The CDR3 consists of 16 residues.

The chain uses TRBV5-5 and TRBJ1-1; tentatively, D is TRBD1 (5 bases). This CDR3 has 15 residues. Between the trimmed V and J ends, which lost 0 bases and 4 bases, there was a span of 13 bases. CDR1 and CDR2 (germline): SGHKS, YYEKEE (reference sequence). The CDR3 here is CASSLAGAGSTEAFF. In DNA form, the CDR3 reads TGTGCCAGCAGCTTGGCTGGAGCAGGGTCCACTGAAGCTTTCTTT.

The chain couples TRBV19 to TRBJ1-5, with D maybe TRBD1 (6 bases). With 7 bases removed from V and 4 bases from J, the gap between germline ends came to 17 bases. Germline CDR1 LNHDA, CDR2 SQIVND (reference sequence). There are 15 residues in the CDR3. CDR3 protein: CASTPTGQGNQPQHF. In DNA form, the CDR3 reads TGTGCCAGTACTCCAACGGGACAAGGAAATCAGCCCCAGCATTTT.

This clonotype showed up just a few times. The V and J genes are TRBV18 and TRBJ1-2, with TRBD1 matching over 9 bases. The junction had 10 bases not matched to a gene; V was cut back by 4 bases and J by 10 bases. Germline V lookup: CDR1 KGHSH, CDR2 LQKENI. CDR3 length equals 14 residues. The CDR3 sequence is CASSLGQGYNDYTF. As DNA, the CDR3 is TGTGCCAGCTCACTCGGACAGGGGTATAACGACTACACCTTC.

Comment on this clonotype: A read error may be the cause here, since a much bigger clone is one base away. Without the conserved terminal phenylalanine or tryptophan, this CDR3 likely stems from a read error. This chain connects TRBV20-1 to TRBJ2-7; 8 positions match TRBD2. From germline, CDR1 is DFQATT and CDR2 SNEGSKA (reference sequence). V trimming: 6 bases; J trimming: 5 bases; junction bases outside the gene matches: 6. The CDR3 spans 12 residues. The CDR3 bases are TGCAGTGCCCAAGCGGGGGCGGACGAGCAGTACTAC. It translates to CSAQAGADEQYY.

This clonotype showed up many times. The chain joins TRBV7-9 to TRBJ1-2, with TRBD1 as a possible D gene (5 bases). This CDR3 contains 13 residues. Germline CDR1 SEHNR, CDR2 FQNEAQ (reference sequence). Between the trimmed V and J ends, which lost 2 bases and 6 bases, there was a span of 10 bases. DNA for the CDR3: TGTGCCAGCAGCTTATCCAGGGATGATGGCTACACCTTC. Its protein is CASSLSRDDGYTF.

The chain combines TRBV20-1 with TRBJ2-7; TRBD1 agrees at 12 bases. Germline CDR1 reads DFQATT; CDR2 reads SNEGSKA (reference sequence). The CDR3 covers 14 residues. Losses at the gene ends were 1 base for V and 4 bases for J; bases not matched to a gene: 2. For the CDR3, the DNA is TGCAGTGCTAGAGGGGACAGGGGGCTTTACGAGCAGTACTTC. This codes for CSARGDRGLYEQYF.

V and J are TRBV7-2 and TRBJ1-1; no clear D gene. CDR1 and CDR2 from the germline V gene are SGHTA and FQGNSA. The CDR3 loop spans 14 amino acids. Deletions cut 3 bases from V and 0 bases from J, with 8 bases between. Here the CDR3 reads CASSFSTVNTEAFF. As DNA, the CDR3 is TGTGCCAGCAGCTTTTCGACTGTGAACACTGAAGCTTTCTTT.

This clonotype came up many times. This chain's CDR3 is CSARRASGVMGEQFF. The CDR3 bases are TGCAGTGCTAGGCGGGCTAGCGGGGTTATGGGTGAGCAGTTCTTC. The chain carries TRBV20-1 and TRBJ2-1; 9 bases match TRBD2. This CDR3 region has 15 residues. CDR1 is DFQATT, CDR2 SNEGSKA, per germline (reference sequence). J was trimmed by 9 bases and V by 3 bases; bases with no gene match: 12.

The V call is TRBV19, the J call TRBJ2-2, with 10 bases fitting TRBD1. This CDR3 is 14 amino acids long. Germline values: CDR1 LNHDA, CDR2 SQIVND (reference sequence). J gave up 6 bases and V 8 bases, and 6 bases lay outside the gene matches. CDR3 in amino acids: CASRTGQGPGELFF. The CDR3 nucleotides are TGTGCCAGTCGGACGGGACAGGGGCCCGGGGAGCTGTTTTTT.

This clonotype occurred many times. The CDR3 DNA reads as TGTGCCAGCAGTGAAGCTCTGCAGGGGGCGGCCACTGAAGCTTTCTTT. This translates into CASSEALQGAATEAFF. V gene TRBV2 combines with J gene TRBJ1-1; 8 bases are a match to TRBD1. Germline V gene data show CDR1 as SNHLY and CDR2 as FYNNEI. The length of the CDR3 is 16 residues. The V and J ends lost 0 bases and 4 bases, in that order; junction bases with no gene match: 7.

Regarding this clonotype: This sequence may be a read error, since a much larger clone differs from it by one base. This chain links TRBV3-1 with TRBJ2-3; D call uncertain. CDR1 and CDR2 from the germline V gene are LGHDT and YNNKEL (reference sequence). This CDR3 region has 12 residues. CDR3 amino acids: CASTQGSDTQYF. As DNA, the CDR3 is TGTGCCAGCACCCAAGGGTCAGATACGCAGTATTTT.

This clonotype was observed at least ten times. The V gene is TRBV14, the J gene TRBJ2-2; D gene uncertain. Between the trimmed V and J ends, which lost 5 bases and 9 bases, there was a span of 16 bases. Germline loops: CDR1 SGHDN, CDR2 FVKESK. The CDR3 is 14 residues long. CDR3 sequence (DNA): TGTGCCAGCAGCTTTCAGGCACTGGGGAGGGAGCTGTTTTTT. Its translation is CASSFQALGRELFF.